This T cell receptor beta chain was identified during a study of cytomegalovirus exposure and HLA in healthy donors. This clone was recorded once. The ends lost 5 bases at V and 4 bases at J; junction bases unmatched: 7. CDR3 size: 15 residues. The germline CDR1 and CDR2 sequences are SGHVS and FQNEAQ. PCR employed 60 Vbeta and 13 Jbeta primers. The assay was immunoSEQ multiplex PCR, and TCRdb's table has in-frame clones only and misses some. The repertoire consists of 100,000 or so clones, with roughly 77% occurring once and the leading ten covering 4%. The J gene is TRBJ1-5, the V gene TRBV7-8; TRBD1 agrees at 8 bases. The sequence was obtained from a woman aged 50 to 60 in good health and CMV-seropositive. The sequencing input was PBMCs. The CDR3 DNA reads TGTGCCAGCAGCGTCGCAACAGGGGGAAATCAGCCCCAGCATTTT. This codes for CASSVATGGNQPQHF.